This TCR beta chain stems from a study of blood T cell repertoires in COVID-19. With V trimmed by 11 bases and J by 5 bases, 9 bases remained unmatched. Germline values: CDR1 SNHLY, CDR2 FYNNEI. This CDR3 is 13 amino acids long. TCRdb's copy holds only in-frame clones and misses some; the assay was immunoSEQ multiplex PCR. The repertoire holds 350,000 to 450,000 clones, with about four fifths as singletons. This clonotype was obtained from a woman aged 45-59 years who had recovered from COVID-19. The rearrangement uses TRBV2 and TRBJ1-1; the match to TRBD1 covers 9 bases. The sample comprised PBMCs or T cells enriched from blood (not recorded which). The CDR3 bases are TGTGCCGGCAACAAAGGACAGGGGACTGAAGCTTTCTTT. Translation gives CAGNKGQGTEAFF.